This TCR beta chain was captured by sequencing in a study of cytotoxic CD8 clonotypes in ibrutinib-treated CLL. Across the study: Within the patient group, 11 were relapsed/refractory and roughly 14 treatment-naive, and about 17 were IGHV unmutated.

Unmatched junction bases numbered 10, after V lost 6 bases and J lost 5 bases. Germline V gene data show CDR1 as SGDLS and CDR2 as YYNGEE. CDR3 length: 15 amino acids. PBMCs were cryopreserved, and 1.5 to 2 micrograms of genomic DNA from them went into TCR beta libraries. Data came from immunoSEQ multiplex PCR; TCRdb stores just in-frame clones and leaves some out. This sample has some 98,000 clones, with around 73% found just once. The specimen comprised PBMCs, sampled after 12 months of ibrutinib treatment. This clonotype originated in a human donor with chronic lymphocytic leukemia. This chain links TRBV9 with TRBJ1-2; 10 positions match TRBD1. DNA for the CDR3: TGTGCCAGCACCCCCGAGACAGGGGGCTATTATGGCTACACCTTC. Protein sequence: CASTPETGGYYGYTF.